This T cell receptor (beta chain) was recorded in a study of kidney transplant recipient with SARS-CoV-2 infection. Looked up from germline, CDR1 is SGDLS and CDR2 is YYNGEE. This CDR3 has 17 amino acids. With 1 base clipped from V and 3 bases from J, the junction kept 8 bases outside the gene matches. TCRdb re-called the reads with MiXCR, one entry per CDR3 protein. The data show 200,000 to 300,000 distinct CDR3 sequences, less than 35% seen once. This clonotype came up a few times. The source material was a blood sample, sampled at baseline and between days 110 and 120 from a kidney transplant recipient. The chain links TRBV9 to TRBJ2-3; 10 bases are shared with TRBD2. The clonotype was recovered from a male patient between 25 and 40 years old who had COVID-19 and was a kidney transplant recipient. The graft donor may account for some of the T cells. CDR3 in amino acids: CASSVSLAGEGTDTQYF. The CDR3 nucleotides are TGTGCCAGCAGCGTATCCCTAGCGGGAGAGGGTACAGATACGCAGTATTTT.